This entry describes one TCR beta chain. Antigen: not known. This sample was included in a study of OX40 agonist ivuxolimab in advanced cancers. In the study overall: Ivuxolimab doses were 0.01, 0.1, 0.3, 1.5, 3 or 10 mg/kg every 2 weeks. Regarding the study as a whole: Some nonresponders also had low normalized T-cell clonal expansion.

Profiling relied on immunoSEQ multiplex PCR, and the TCRdb table lists in-frame clones only, not all of them. The sample has approximately 69,000 clones, about four fifths seen once. The sequencing used CD4+ or CD8+ T cells sorted from blood, collected in a trial of the OX40 agonist ivuxolimab. The sequence was obtained from an adult with an advanced solid tumor such as melanoma, head and neck, liver or kidney cancer.

As DNA, the CDR3 is TGTGCCAGCAGCGAACCAAGGGGGGATCCCTACGAGCAGTACTTC. Protein product: CASSEPRGDPYEQYF. This sequence joins TRBV2 and TRBJ2-7; the D call may be TRBD1 or TRBD2 (6 bases each). This CDR3 contains 15 residues. The germline CDR1 and CDR2 sequences are SNHLY and FYNNEI. Between the trimmed V and J ends, which lost 6 bases and 2 bases, there was a span of 17 bases. The whole variable domain, remainder taken from reference TRBV2 and TRBJ2-7, is EPEVTQTPSHQVTQMGQEVILRCVPISNHLYFYWYRQILGQKVEFLVSFYNNEISEKSEIFDDQFSVERPDGSNFTLKIRSTKLEDSAMYFCASSEPRGDPYEQYFGPGTRLTVT.